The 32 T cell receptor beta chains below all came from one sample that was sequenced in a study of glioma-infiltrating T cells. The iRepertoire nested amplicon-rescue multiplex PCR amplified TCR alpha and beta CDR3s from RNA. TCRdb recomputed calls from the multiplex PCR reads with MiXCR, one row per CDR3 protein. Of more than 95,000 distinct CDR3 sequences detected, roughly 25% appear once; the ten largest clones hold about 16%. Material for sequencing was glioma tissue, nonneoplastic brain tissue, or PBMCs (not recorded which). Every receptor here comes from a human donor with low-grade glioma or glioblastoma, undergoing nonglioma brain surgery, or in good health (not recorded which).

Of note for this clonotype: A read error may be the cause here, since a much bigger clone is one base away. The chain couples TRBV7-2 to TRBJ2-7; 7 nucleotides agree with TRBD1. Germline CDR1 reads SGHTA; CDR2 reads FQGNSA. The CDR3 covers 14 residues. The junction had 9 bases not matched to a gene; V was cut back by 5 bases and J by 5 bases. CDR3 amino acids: CASSPRQGSNEQYF. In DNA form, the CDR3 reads TGTGCCAGCAGCCCTCGACAGGGTTCCAACGAGCAGTACTTC.

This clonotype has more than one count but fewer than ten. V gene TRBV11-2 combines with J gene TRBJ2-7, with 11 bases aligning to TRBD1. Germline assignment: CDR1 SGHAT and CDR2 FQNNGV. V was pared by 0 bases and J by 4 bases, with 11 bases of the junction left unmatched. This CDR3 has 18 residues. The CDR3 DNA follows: TGTGCCAGCAGCTTAGATCCAAGGGACAGGGGGGTTCGTTACGAGCAGTACTTC. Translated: CASSLDPRDRGVRYEQYF.

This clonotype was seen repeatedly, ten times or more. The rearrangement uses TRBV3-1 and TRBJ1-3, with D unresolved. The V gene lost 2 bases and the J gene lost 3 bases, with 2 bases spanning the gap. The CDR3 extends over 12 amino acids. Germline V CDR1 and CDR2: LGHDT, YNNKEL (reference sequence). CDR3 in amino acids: CASSQNGNTIYF. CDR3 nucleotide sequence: TGTGCCAGCAGCCAAAATGGAAACACCATATATTTT.

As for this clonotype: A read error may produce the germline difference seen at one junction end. In DNA form, the CDR3 reads TGTGCCAGCAGCCCCAACAGCCTAGGCTCCTACAATGAGCAGTTTTTC. Its translation: CASSPNSLGSYNEQFF. The genes are TRBV9 and TRBJ2-1; D not resolved. Germline CDR1 and CDR2: SGDLS and YYNGEE. This CDR3 is 16 amino acids long.

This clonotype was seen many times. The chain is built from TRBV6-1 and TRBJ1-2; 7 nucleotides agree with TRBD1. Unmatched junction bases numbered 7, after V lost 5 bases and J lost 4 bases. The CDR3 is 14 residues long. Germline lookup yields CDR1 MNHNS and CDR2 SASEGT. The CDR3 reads CASSRQGMPYGYTF. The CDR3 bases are TGTGCCAGCAGTCGACAGGGTATGCCCTATGGCTACACCTTC.

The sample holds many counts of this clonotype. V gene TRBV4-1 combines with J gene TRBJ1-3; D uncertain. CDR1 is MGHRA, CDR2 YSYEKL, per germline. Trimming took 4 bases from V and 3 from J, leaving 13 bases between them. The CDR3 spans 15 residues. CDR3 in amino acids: CASSPQGNFGNTIYF. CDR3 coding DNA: TGCGCCAGCAGCCCTCAAGGGAACTTTGGAAACACCATATATTTT.

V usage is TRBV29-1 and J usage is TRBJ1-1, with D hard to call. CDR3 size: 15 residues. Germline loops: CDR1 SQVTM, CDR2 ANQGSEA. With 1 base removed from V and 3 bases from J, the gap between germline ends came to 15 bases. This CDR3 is CSVEAGEGYYTEAFF. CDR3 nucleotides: TGCAGCGTTGAAGCCGGGGAAGGGTATTACACTGAAGCTTTCTTT.

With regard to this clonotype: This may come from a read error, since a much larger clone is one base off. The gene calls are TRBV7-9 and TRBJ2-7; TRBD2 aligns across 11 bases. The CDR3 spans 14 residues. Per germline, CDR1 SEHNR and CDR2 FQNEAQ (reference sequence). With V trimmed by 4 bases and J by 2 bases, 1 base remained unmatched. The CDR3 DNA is TGTGCCAGCAGCTCACTAGCGGGAGCCTACGAGCAGTACTTC. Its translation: CASSSLAGAYEQYF.

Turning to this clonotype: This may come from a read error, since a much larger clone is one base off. In DNA form, the CDR3 reads TGTGCCAGCCCACAATCCGGGGGACAGCAGTTCTTC. It codes for CASPQSGGQQFF. This chain links TRBV6-1 with TRBJ2-1; tentatively, D is TRBD2 (6 bases). Trimming stripped 8 bases from V and 11 bases from J, with 16 bases between. Germline V gene data show CDR1 as MNHNS and CDR2 as SASEGT. The CDR3 sequence is 12 residues long.

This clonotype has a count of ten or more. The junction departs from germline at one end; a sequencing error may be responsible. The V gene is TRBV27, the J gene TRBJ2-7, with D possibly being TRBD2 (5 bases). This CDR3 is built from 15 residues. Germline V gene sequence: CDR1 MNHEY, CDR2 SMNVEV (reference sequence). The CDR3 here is CASGFVDSGSYEQYF. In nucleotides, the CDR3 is TGTGCCAGCGGTTTTGTGGACTCCGGCTCCTACGAGCAGTACTTC.

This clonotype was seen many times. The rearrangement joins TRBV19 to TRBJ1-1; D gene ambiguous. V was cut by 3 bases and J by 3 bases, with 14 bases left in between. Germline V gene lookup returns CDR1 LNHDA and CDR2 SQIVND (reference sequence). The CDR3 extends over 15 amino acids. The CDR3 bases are TGTGCCAGTAGTATCTGGGTTCGTGGGGACACTGAAGCTTTCTTT. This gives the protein CASSIWVRGDTEAFF. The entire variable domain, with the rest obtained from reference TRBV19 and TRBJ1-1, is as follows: DGGITQSPKYLFRKEGQNVTLSCEQNLNHDAMYWYRQDPGQGLRLIYYSQIVNDFQKGDIAEGYSVSREKKESFPLTVTSAQKNPTAFYLCASSIWVRGDTEAFFGQGTRLTVV.

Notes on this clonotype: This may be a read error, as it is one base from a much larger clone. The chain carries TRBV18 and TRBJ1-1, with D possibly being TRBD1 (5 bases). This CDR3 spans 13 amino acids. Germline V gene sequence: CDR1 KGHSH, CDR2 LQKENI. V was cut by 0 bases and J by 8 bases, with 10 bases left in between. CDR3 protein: CASSPPDSHEAFF. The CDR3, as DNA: TGTGCCAGCTCACCACCCGACAGTCACGAAGCTTTCTTT.

CDR3 in amino acids: CAISDGRGAYNEQFF. The CDR3 nucleotides read TGTGCCATCAGTGATGGGAGGGGCGCCTACAATGAGCAGTTCTTC. The chain has TRBV10-3 and TRBJ2-1; the match to TRBD2 covers 7 bases. This CDR3 has 15 amino acids. The ends lost 3 bases at V and 2 bases at J; junction bases unmatched: 4. The germline gives CDR1 ENHRY, CDR2 SYGVKD.

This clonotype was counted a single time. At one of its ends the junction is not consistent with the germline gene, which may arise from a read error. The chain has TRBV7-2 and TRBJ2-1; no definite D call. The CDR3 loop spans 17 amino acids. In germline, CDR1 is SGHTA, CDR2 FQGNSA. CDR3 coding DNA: TGTGCCAGCAGCTTAGATGGCTGGAGTAATGTGTGGAATGAGCAGTCCTTC. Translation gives CASSLDGWSNVWNEQSF.

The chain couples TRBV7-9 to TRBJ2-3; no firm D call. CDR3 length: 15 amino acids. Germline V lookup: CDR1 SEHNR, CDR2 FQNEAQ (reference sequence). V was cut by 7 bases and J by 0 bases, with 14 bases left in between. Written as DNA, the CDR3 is TGTGCCAGCACCCCGAGGAGTCCTAGCACAGATACGCAGTATTTT. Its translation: CASTPRSPSTDTQYF. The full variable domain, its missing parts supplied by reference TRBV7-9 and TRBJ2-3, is DTGVSQNPRHKITKRGQNVTFRCDPISEHNRLYWYRQTLGQGPEFLTYFQNEAQLEKSRLLSDRFSAERPKGSFSTLEIQRTEQGDSAMYLCASTPRSPSTDTQYFGPGTRLTVL.

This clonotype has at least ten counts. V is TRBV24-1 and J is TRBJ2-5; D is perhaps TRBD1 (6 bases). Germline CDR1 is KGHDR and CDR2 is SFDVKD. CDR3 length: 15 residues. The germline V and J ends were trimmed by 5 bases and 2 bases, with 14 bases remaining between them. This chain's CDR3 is CATSVVGQTQETQYF. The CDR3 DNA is TGTGCCACCAGTGTTGTTGGACAGACTCAAGAGACCCAGTACTTC.

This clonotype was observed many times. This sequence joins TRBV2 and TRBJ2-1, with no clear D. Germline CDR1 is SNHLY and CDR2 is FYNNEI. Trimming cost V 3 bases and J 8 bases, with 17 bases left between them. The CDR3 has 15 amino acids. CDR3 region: CASSDLLGPVDEQFF. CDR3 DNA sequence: TGTGCCAGCAGTGATCTTCTAGGGCCAGTCGATGAGCAGTTCTTC.

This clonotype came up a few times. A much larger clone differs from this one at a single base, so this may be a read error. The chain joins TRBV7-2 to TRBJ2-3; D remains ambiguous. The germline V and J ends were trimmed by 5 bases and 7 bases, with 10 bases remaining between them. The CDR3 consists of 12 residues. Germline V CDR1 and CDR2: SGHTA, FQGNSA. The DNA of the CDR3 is TGTACCAGCAGCATTCCCCTTAATACGCAGTATTTT. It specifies CTSSIPLNTQYF.

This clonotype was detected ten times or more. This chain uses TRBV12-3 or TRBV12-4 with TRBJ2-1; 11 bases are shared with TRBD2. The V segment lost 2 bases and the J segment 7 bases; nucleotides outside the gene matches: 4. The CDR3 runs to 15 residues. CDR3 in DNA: TGTGCCAGCAGTTTATGGTCTAGCGGGAGGAATGAGCAGTTCTTC. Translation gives CASSLWSSGRNEQFF.

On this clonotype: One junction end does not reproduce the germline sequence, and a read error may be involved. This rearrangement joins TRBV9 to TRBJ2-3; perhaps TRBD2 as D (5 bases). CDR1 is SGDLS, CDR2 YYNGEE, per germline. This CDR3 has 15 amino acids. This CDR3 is CASSPNSPSTDTKYF. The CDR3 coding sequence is TGTGCCAGCAGTCCGAACTCCCCTAGCACAGATACGAAGTATTTT.

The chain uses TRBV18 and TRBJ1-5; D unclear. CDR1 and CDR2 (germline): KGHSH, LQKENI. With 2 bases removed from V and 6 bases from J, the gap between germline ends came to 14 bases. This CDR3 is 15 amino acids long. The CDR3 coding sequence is TGTGCCAGCTCACCAAATTCCGCAGAGTTTCAGCCCCAGCATTTT. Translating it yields CASSPNSAEFQPQHF.

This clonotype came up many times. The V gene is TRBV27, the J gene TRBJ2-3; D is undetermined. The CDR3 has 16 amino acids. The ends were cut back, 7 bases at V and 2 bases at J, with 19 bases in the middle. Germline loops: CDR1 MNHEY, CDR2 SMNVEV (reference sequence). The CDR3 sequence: CASTSLTLPHTDTQYF. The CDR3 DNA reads TGTGCCAGCACATCCCTGACACTTCCTCACACAGATACGCAGTATTTT.

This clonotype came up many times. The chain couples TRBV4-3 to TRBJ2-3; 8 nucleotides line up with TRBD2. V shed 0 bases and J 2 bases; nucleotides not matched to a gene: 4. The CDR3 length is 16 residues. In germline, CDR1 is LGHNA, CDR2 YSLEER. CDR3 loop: CASSQEGSGITDTQYF. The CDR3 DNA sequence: TGCGCCAGCAGCCAAGAGGGTAGCGGGATCACAGATACGCAGTATTTT.

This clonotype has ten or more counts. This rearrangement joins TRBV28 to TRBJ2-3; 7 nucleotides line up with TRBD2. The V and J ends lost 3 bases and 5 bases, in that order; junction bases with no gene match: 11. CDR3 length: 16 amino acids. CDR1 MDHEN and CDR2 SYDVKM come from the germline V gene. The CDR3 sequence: CASSFLAGEGVDTQYF. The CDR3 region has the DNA TGTGCCAGCAGTTTTCTGGCGGGAGAAGGGGTAGATACGCAGTATTTT.

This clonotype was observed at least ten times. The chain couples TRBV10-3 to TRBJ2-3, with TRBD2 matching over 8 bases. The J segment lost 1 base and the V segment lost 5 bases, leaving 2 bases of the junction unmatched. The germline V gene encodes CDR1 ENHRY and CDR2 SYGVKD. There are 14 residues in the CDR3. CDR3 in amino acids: CAISREGGTDTQYF. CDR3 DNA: TGTGCCATCAGTCGGGAGGGGGGCACAGATACGCAGTATTTT.

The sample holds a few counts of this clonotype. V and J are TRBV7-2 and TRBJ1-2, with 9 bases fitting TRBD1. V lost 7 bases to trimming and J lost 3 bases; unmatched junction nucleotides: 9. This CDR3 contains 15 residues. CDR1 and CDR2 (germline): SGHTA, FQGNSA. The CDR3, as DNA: TGTGCCAGCACCGAAGCCGGGACAGGGTACTATGGCTACACCTTC. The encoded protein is CASTEAGTGYYGYTF.

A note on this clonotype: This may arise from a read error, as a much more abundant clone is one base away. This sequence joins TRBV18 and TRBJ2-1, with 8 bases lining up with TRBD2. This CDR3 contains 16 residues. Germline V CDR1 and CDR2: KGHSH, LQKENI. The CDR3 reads CASSPYSGVSYDEQFF. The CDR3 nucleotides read TGTGCCAGCTCACCCTATAGCGGGGTATCCTACGATGAGCAGTTCTTC.

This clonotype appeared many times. CDR3 region: CASSLRWAEAFF. CDR3 nucleotide sequence: TGTGCCAGCAGTTTGAGGTGGGCTGAAGCTTTCTTT. The rearrangement joins TRBV12-3 or TRBV12-4 to TRBJ1-1; D remains unclear. The CDR3 runs 12 residues. V was pared by 3 bases and J by 6 bases, with 8 bases between.

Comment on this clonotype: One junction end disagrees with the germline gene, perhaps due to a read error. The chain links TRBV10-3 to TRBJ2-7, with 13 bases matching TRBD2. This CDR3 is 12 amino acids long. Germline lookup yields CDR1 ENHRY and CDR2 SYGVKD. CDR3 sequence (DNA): TGTGCCATCAGTGGGGGGACTAGCGGGACATATTTC. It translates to CAISGGTSGTYF.

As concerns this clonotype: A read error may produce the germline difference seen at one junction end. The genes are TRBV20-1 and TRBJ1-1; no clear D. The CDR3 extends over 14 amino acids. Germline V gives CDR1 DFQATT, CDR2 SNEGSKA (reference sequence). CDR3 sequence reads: CSASKLGGDTEAFF. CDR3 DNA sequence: TGCAGCGCTAGTAAATTGGGAGGAGACACTGAAGCTTTCTTT.

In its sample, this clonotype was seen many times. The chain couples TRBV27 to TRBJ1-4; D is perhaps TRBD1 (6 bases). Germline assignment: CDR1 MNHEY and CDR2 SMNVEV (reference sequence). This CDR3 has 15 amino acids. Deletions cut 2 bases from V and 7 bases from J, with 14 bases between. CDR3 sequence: CASSLGQFVGEKLFF. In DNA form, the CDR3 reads TGTGCCAGCAGTTTAGGACAGTTCGTTGGTGAAAAACTGTTTTTT.

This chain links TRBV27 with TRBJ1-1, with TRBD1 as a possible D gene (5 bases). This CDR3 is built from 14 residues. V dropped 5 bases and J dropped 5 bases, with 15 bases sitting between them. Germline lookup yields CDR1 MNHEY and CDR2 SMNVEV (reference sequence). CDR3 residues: CASSPRREGTEAFF. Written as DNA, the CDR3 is TGTGCCAGCAGTCCAAGACGGGAGGGGACTGAAGCTTTCTTT.